This paragraph covers one T cell receptor beta chain sequence. Its specificity is not known. TCR cDNA was made by 5'RACE template switching, adding a universal primer site and UMIs. TCRdb reprocessed the 5' RACE reads via MiXCR and lists one record per CDR3 protein. The sample carries 450,000 to 600,000 distinct CDR3 sequences, 13% recorded once. The data originate from a study of T cells after yellow fever vaccination. Study-level background: SMART-Seq v4 Ultra Low Input handled preparation of low-cell-number fractions.

Notes on the study in general: A weaker secondary response peaked on day 5, the primary on day 15.

The CDR3 covers 17 residues. Trimming left V 0 bases short and J 5 bases short, with 20 bases between. The germline gives CDR1 MNHEY, CDR2 SVGEGT. The clonotype originates from a man younger than 40 who received the YFV17D yellow fever vaccine. The sequencing used PBMCs, collected on the day of the yellow fever booster vaccination. This chain connects TRBV6-2 or TRBV6-3 to TRBJ2-7, with D perhaps TRBD2 (6 bases). Here the CDR3 DNA reads TGTGCCAGCAGTTACTCGATCGGGGCGGACTATGGCAACGAGCAGTACTTC. Residues: CASSYSIGADYGNEQYF.